This entry is about one TCR beta chain. The data were taken from a study of blood T cell repertoires in COVID-19. This CDR3 comprises 14 residues. CDR1 and CDR2 from the germline V gene are LGHNA and YNFKEQ. Trimming left V 4 bases short and J 4 bases short, with 13 bases between. Sequencing was performed with immunoSEQ multiplex PCR; in TCRdb, only in-frame clones are kept and a portion is missing. The sample carries about 220,000 clones, about 80% recorded once. The V gene is TRBV4-2, the J gene TRBJ1-1; unclear D gene. The sample taken for sequencing was peripheral blood. This receptor was obtained from a woman aged 60-70 years with acute or convalescent COVID-19. The CDR3 protein is CASSPPRVGTEAFF. CDR3 in DNA: TGTGCCAGCAGCCCACCTCGGGTGGGCACTGAAGCTTTCTTT.